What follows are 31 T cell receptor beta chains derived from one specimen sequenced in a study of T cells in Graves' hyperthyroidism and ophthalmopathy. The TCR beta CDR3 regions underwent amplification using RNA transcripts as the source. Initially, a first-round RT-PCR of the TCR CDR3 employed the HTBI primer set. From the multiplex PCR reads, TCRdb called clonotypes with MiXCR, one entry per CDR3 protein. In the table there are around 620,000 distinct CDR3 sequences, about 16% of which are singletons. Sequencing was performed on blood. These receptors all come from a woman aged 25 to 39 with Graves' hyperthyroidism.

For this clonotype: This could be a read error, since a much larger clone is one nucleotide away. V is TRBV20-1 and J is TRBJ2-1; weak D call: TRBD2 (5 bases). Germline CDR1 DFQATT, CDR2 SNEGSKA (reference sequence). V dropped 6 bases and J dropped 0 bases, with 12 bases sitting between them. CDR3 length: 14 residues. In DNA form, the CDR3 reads TGCAGTGCCCAGGAGGTGAGCTCCTACAATGAGCAGTTCTTC. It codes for CSAQEVSSYNEQFF.

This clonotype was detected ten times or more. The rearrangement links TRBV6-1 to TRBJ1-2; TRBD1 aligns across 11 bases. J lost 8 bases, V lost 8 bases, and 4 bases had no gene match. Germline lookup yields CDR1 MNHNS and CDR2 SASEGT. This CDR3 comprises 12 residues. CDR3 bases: TGTGCCAGCTGGACAGGGGGCGACGGCTACACCTTC. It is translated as CASWTGGDGYTF.

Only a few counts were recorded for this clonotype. In DNA, the CDR3 is TGCGCCAGCAGCCGAGACAGCCCCACAGATACGCAGTATTTT. Its translation is CASSRDSPTDTQYF. This chain joins TRBV4-3 and TRBJ2-3, with D maybe TRBD1 (5 bases). CDR1 is LGHNA and CDR2 is YSLEER in the germline V gene. V was clipped by 4 bases and J by 2 bases, with 10 bases between them. The CDR3 is 14 residues long.

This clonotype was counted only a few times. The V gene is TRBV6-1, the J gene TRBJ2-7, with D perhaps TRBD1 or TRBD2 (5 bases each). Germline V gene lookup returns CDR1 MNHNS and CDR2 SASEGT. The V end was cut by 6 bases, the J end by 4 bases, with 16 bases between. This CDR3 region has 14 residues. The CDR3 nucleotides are TGTGCCAGCAGGGAATTCGGGACCTCTTACGAGCAGTACTTC. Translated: CASREFGTSYEQYF.

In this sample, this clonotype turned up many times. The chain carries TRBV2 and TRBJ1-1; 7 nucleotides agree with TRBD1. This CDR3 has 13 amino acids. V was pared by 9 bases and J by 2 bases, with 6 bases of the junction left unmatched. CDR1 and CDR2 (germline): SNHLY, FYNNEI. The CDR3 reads CARTQGENTEAFF. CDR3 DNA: TGTGCCAGAACCCAGGGGGAAAACACTGAAGCTTTCTTT.

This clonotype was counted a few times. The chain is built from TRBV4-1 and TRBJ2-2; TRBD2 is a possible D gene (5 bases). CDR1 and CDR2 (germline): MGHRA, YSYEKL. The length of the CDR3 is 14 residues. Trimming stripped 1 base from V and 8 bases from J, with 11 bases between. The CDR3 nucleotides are TGCGCCAGCAGCCAAGGACGTGGCGGGGGGGAGCTGTTTTTT. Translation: CASSQGRGGGELFF.

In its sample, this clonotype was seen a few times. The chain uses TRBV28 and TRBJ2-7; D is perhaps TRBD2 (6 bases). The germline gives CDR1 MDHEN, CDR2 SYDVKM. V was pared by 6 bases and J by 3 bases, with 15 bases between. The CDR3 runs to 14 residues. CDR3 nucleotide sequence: TGTGCCAGCAGGTCGGGACCGGGGGACTACGAGCAGTACTTC. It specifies CASRSGPGDYEQYF.

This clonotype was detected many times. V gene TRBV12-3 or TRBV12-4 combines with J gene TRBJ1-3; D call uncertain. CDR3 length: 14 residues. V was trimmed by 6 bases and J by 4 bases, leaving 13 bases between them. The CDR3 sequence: CASRDHIGGNTIYF. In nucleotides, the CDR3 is TGTGCCAGCAGAGACCACATTGGGGGAAACACCATATATTTT.

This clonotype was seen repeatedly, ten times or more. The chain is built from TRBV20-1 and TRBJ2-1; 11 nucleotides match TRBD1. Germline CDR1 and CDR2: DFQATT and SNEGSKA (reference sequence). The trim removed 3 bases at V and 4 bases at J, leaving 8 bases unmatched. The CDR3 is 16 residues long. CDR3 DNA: TGCAGTGCTAGTGGGGACAGGGGGTCGTCTTACAATGAGCAGTTCTTC. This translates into CSASGDRGSSYNEQFF.

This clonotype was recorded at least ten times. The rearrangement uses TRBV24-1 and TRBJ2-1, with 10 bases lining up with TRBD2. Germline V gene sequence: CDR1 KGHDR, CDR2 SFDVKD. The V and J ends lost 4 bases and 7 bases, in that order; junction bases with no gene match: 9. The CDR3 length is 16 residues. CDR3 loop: CATSDPSGSGGNEQFF. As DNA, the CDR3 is TGTGCCACCAGTGACCCTAGCGGGAGTGGGGGGAATGAGCAGTTCTTC.

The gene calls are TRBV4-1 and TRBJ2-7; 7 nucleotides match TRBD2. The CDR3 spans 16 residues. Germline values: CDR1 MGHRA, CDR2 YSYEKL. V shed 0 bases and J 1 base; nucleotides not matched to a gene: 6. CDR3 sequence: CASSQEWSGESYEQYF. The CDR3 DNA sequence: TGCGCCAGCAGCCAAGAGTGGAGCGGGGAATCCTACGAGCAGTACTTC.

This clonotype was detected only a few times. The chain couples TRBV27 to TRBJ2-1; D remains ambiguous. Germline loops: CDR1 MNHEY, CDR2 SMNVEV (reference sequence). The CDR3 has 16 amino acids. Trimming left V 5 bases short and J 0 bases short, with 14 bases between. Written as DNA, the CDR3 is TGTGCCAGCAGTACCCCGACCCGTAGCTCCTACAATGAGCAGTTCTTC. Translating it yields CASSTPTRSSYNEQFF.

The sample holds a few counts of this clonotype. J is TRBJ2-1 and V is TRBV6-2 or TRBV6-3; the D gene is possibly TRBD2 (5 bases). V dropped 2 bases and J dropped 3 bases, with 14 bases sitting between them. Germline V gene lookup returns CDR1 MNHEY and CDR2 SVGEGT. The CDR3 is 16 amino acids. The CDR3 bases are TGTGCCAGCAGTTACATTGGAGCGGTCCTCTACAATGAGCAGTTCTTC. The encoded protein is CASSYIGAVLYNEQFF.

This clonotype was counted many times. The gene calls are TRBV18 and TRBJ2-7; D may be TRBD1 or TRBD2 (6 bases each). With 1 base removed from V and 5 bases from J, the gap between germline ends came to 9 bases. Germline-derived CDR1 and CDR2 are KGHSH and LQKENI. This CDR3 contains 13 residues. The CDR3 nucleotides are TGTGCCAGCTCACCACAAGGGGGGAACGAGCAGTACTTC. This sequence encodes CASSPQGGNEQYF.

The CDR3 DNA sequence: TGCAGTGTCCAGACAGGGATGGACGGGGAGCTGTTTTTT. Its translation is CSVQTGMDGELFF. The V gene is TRBV20-1, the J gene TRBJ2-2, with TRBD1 matching over 7 bases. Trimming cost V 7 bases and J 7 bases; bases outside gene matches: 9. This CDR3 spans 13 amino acids. Germline V gives CDR1 DFQATT, CDR2 SNEGSKA (reference sequence).

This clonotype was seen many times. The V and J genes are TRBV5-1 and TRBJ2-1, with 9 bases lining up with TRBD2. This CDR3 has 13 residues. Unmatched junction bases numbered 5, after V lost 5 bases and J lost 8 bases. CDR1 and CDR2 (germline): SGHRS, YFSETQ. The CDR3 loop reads CASRREGLDEQFF. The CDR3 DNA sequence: TGCGCCAGCAGGCGGGAGGGCCTCGATGAGCAGTTCTTC.

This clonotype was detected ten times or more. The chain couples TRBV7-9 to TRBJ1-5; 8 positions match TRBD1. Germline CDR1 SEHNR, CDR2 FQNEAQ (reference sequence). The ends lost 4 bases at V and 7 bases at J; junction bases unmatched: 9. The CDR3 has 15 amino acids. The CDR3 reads CASSSGQGVIQPQHF. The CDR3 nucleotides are TGTGCCAGCAGCTCCGGACAGGGAGTAATACAGCCCCAGCATTTT.

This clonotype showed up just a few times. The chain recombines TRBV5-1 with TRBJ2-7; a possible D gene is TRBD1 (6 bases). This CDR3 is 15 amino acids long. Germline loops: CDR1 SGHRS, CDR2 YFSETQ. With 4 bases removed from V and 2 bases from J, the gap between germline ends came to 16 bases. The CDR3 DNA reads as TGCGCCAGCAGCCCCGGCCCCGGGACAACCTACGAGCAGTACTTC. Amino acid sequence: CASSPGPGTTYEQYF.

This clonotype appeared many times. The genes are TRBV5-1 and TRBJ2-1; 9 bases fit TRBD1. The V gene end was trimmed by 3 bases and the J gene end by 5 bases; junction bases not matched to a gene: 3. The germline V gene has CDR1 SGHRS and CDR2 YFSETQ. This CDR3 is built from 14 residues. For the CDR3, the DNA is TGCGCCAGCAGCTCCTGGGACAGGGACAATGAGCAGTTCTTC. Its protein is CASSSWDRDNEQFF.

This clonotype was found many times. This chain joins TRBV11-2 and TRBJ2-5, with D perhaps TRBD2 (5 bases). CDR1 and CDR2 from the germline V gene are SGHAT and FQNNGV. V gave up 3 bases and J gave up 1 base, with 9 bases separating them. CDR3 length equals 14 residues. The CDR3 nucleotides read TGTGCCAGCAGCTTGGCGAGCGGCCAAGAGACCCAGTACTTC. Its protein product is CASSLASGQETQYF.

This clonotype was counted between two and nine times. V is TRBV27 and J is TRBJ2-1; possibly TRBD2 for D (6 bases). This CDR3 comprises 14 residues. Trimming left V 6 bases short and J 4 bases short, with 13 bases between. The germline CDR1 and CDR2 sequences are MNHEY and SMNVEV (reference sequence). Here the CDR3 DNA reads TGTGCCAGCAGAGCTCGGGAGTGGTACAATGAGCAGTTCTTC. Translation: CASRAREWYNEQFF.

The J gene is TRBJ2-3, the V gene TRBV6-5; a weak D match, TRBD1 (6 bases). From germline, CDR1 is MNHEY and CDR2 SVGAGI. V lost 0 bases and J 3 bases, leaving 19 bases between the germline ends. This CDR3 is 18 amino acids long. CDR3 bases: TGTGCCAGCAGTTACTCGTTCGAGGCAGGGGCACAAACAGATACGCAGTATTTT. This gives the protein CASSYSFEAGAQTDTQYF.

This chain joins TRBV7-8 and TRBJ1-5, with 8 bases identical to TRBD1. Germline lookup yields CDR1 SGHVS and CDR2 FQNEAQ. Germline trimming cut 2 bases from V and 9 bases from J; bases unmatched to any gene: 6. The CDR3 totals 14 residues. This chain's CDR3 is CASSLSRQGRPQHF. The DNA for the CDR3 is TGTGCCAGCAGCTTAAGTAGACAGGGGAGGCCCCAGCATTTT.

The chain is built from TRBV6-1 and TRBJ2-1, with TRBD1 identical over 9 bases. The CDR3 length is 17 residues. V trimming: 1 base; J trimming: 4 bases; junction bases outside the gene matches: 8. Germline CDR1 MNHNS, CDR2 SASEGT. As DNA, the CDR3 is TGTGCCAGCAGTGAAGTTGTCGGGGACAGGGTTTACAATGAGCAGTTCTTC. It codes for CASSEVVGDRVYNEQFF.

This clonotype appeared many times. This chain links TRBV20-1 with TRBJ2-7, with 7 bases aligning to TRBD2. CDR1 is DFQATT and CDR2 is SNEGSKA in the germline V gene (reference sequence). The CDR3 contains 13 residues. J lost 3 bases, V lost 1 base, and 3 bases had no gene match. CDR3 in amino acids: CSARGTRDYEQYF. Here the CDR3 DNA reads TGCAGTGCTAGAGGGACTAGGGACTACGAGCAGTACTTC.

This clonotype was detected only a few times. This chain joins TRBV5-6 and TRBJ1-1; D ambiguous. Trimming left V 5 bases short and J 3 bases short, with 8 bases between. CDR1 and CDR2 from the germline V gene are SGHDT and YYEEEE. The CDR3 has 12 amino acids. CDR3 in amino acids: CASSVTDTEAFF. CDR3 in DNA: TGTGCCAGCAGTGTAACCGACACTGAAGCTTTCTTT.

CDR3 sequence (DNA): TGTGCCAGCAGTACCATCCGACAGGGCGACGAGCAGTACTTC. Amino acids: CASSTIRQGDEQYF. The chain combines TRBV12-3 or TRBV12-4 with TRBJ2-7; 7 bases map to TRBD1. There are 14 residues in the CDR3. V shed 5 bases, J shed 5 bases, and the junction held 9 bases outside the gene matches.

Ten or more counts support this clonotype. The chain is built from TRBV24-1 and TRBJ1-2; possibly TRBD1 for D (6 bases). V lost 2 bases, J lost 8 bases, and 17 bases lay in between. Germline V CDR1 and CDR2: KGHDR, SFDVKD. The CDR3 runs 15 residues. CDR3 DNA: TGTGCCACCAGTGATTCCGGACAGATTTTTCAGGGCTACACCTTC. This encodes CATSDSGQIFQGYTF.

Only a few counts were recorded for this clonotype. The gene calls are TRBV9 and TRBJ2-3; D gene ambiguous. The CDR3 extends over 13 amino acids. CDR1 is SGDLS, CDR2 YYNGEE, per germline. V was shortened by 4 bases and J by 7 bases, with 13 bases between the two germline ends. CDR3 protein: CASSPPLGYTQYF. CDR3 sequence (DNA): TGTGCCAGCAGCCCCCCGCTCGGATATACGCAGTATTTT.

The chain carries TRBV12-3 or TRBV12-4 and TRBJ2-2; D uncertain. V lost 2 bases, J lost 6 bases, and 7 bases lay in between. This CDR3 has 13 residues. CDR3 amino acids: CASSLLRAGELFF. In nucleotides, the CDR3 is TGTGCCAGCAGTTTATTGAGAGCCGGGGAGCTGTTTTTT.

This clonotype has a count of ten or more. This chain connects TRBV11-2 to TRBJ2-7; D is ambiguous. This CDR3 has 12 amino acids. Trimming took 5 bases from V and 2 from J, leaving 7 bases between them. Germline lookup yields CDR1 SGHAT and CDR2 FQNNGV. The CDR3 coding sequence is TGTGCCAGCAGCCCCTCAGCCTACGAGCAGTACTTC. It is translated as CASSPSAYEQYF.